This T cell receptor (beta chain) originates from a study of OX40 agonist ivuxolimab in advanced cancers. Across the whole study: Prior checkpoint blockade (anti-PD-1, anti-PD-L1 or anti-CTLA-4) was permitted; approximately 44% had it.

The V gene end was trimmed by 5 bases and the J gene end by 6 bases; junction bases not matched to a gene: 7. CDR1 is SGHVS and CDR2 is FNYEAQ in the germline V gene. This CDR3 contains 16 residues. Assay used: immunoSEQ multiplex PCR; TCRdb lists only in-frame clones, some missing. The sample lists over 55,000 clones, roughly nine tenths occurring once. The rearrangement uses TRBV7-6 and TRBJ2-2; TRBD2 aligns across 12 bases. The clonotype comes from an adult with an advanced solid tumor such as melanoma, head and neck, liver or kidney cancer. The input for sequencing was CD4+ or CD8+ T cells sorted from blood, taken in a trial of the OX40 agonist ivuxolimab. The CDR3 DNA reads TGTGCCAGCAGCCCCGGACTAGCGGGGAGCGCCGGGGAGCTGTTTTTT. Translated, it gives CASSPGLAGSAGELFF.